The entry below gives a single T cell receptor (beta chain) sequence along with its context. Its antigen remains unidentified. V lost 4 bases, J lost 3 bases, and 4 bases stayed unmatched. The length of the CDR3 is 15 residues. Germline loops: CDR1 SGDLS, CDR2 YYNGEE. These data come from a study of cytomegalovirus exposure and HLA in healthy donors. PCR used 60 Vbeta primers and 13 Jbeta primers. The assay was immunoSEQ multiplex PCR, and TCRdb's table has in-frame clones only and misses some. The sample records 100,000 to 150,000 clones, 75% to 90% being singletons. General study findings and limits: Excluded were some V segments that proved indistinguishable, including TRBV6-2 and TRBV6-3.

The TCR comes from a man aged 40-55 years in good health and CMV-seronegative. The chain employs TRBV9 and TRBJ2-2; 9 bases fit TRBD2. Sequenced: PBMCs. DNA for the CDR3: TGTGCCAGCAGCCTTAGCGGGAGCGACACCGGGGAGCTGTTTTTT. Protein sequence: CASSLSGSDTGELFF.